This is a list of T cell receptor gamma chains from one sample in a study of Vδ1+ human thymocytes. TCRdb redid the clone calls on the multiplex PCR reads with CATT. The sample lists tens of thousands of gamma-chain clones, roughly 21% occurring once. Material: Vdelta1+ gamma-delta thymocytes from the thymus. These receptors were taken from a girl in the first two years of life who had congenital heart surgery. Both conserved end residues are part of each CDR3. Size tells how often a clone was seen (once, few, many) or the class of an expanded clone, and some rows leave it out.

v_call	clone_size	j_call	cdr3_aa	cdr3_nt
TRGV8	-	TRGJ1/TRGJ2	CATWVRPIYYKKLF	TGTGCCACCTGGGTCCGACCGATTTATTATAAGAAACTCTTT
TRGV4	few	TRGJ1/TRGJ2	CATWENGLNYYKKLF	TGTGCCACCTGGGAAAATGGCCTCAATTATTATAAGAAACTCTTT
TRGV3	-	TRGJ1/TRGJ2	CATWDTDLDYKKLF	TGTGCCACCTGGGACACCGATTTGGATTATAAGAAACTCTTT
TRGV8	few	TRGJ1/TRGJ2	CATWASYYKKLF	TGTGCCACCTGGGCCTCTTATTATAAGAAACTCTTT
TRGV2	-	TRGJ1/TRGJ2	CATWDGTRNYKKLF	TGTGCCACCTGGGACGGTACCAGGAATTATAAGAAACTCTTT
TRGV8	medium-sized	TRGJ1/TRGJ2	CATWMNYYKKLF	TGTGCCACCTGGATGAATTATTATAAGAAACTCTTT
TRGV8	few	TRGJP	CATWGQELGKKIKVF	TGTGCCACCTGGGGTCAAGAGTTGGGCAAAAAAATCAAGGTATTT
TRGV9	-	TRGJ1/TRGJ2	CALWEVALYYKKLF	TGTGCCTTGTGGGAGGTTGCCCTATATTATAAGAAACTCTTT
TRGV3	once	TRGJ1/TRGJ2	CATWDDRPGYYKKLF	TGTGCCACCTGGGACGACCGCCCGGGTTATTATAAGAAACTCTTT
TRGV4	-	TRGJ1/TRGJ2	CATWDVEYKKLF	TGTGCCACCTGGGATGTCGAATATAAGAAACTCTTT
TRGV9	few	TRGJP2	CALWEQRGSDWIKTF	TGTGCCTTGTGGGAACAGCGGGGTAGTGATTGGATCAAGACGTTT
TRGV9	few	TRGJ1/TRGJ2	CALWEVDPPYKKLF	TGTGCCTTGTGGGAGGTCGATCCCCCGTATAAGAAACTCTTT
TRGV9	-	TRGJ1/TRGJ2	CALWEPRYVLRILF	TGTGCCTTGTGGGAGCCCCGTTATGTTTTAAGGATACTCTTT
TRGV2	-	TRGJ1/TRGJ2	CATWDGPLFRGYKKLF	TGTGCCACCTGGGACGGGCCTTTGTTTCGTGGTTATAAGAAACTCTTT
TRGV8	few	TRGJ1/TRGJ2	CATWNPLGYKKLF	TGTGCCACCTGGAATCCTCTGGGGTATAAGAAACTCTTT
TRGV8	few	TRGJP1	CATWVHTTGWFKIF	TGTGCCACCTGGGTTCATACCACTGGTTGGTTCAAGATATTT
TRGV8	-	TRGJ1/TRGJ2	CATWDRPGTKKLF	TGTGCCACCTGGGACAGGCCGGGAACTAAGAAGCTCTTT
TRGV4	few	TRGJ1/TRGJ2	CAIIPAVVMKLF	TGTGCCATTATCCCTGCGGTAGTGATGAAACTCTTT
TRGV8	few	TRGJ1/TRGJ2	CATWDRSYYYKKLF	TGTGCCACCTGGGATAGGTCTTATTATTATAAGAAACTCTTT
TRGV2	-	TRGJ1/TRGJ2	CATPSRGKLF	TGTGCCACCCCATCCCGCGGGAAACTCTTT
TRGV4	few	TRGJ1/TRGJ2	CATWDPTKKLF	TGTGCCACCTGGGATCCCACTAAGAAACTCTTT
TRGV9	few	TRGJ1/TRGJ2	CALWSPRGKKLF	TGTGCCTTGTGGAGTCCCAGGGGTAAGAAACTCTTT
TRGV4	few	TRGJ1/TRGJ2	CATWDGPSSGYYKKLF	TGTGCCACCTGGGATGGGCCATCGAGCGGGTATTATAAGAAACTCTTT
TRGV9	few	TRGJP2	CALWEVHSSDWIKTF	TGTGCCTTGTGGGAGGTTCATAGTAGTGATTGGATCAAGACGTTT
TRGV9	few	TRGJ1/TRGJ2	CALWEVLVFKKLF	TGTGCCTTGTGGGAGGTGCTGGTATTTAAGAAACTCTTT
TRGV3	few	TRGJ1/TRGJ2	CATWDRPGQEGNKKLF	TGTGCCACCTGGGACAGGCCGGGTCAGGAGGGGAATAAGAAACTCTTT
TRGV2	many	TRGJ1/TRGJ2	CATWDGHHYKKLF	TGTGCCACCTGGGACGGGCATCATTATAAGAAACTCTTT
TRGV8	few	TRGJ1/TRGJ2	CATWDRPYYKKLF	TGTGCCACCTGGGATAGACCTTATTATAAGAAACTCTTT
TRGV4	-	TRGJP2	CATWDGRSDWIKTF	TGTGCCACCTGGGATGGGCGGAGTGATTGGATCAAGACGTTT
TRGV9	-	TRGJ1/TRGJ2	CALWEANANYYKKLF	TGTGCCTTGTGGGAGGCAAACGCGAATTATTATAAGAAACTCTTT
TRGV3	-	TRGJ1/TRGJ2	CATWDGKERLF	TGTGCCACCTGGGACGGTAAGGAGAGGCTCTTT
TRGV9	-	TRGJ1/TRGJ2	CALWESTYYKKLF	TGTGCCTTGTGGGAATCCACTTATTATAAGAAACTCTTT
TRGV8	few	TRGJ1/TRGJ2	CATWEGNEKLF	TGTGCCACCTGGGAGGGAAATGAGAAACTCTTT
TRGV4	few	TRGJ1/TRGJ2	CATWDGLEKKKLF	TGTGCCACCTGGGATGGGCTTGAAAAAAAGAAACTCTTT
TRGV3	-	TRGJ1/TRGJ2	CATWDGPNGYKKLF	TGTGCCACCTGGGACGGGCCGAATGGTTATAAGAAACTCTTT
TRGV8	-	TRGJP2	CATWDTQGESSDWIKTF	TGTGCCACCTGGGATACACAAGGAGAGAGTAGTGATTGGATCAAGACGTTT
TRGV2	-	TRGJP2	CATWDRDSSDWIKTF	TGTGCCACCTGGGATAGGGATAGTAGTGATTGGATCAAGACGTTT
TRGV9	few	TRGJ1/TRGJ2	CALWEVQEKGKLF	TGTGCCTTGTGGGAGGTGCAGGAGAAAGGGAAACTCTTT
TRGV8	-	TRGJP2	CATWDCQGSDWIKTF	TGTGCCACCTGGGATTGCCAGGGTAGTGATTGGATCAAGACGTTT
TRGV9	-	TRGJ1/TRGJ2	CALWEAKVHYKKLF	TGTGCCTTGTGGGAGGCGAAGGTCCATTATAAGAAACTCTTT
TRGV9	few	TRGJ1/TRGJ2	CALWEGRNRKLF	TGTGCCTTGTGGGAGGGAAGAAATAGGAAACTCTTT
TRGV3	few	TRGJP2	CATWLDSSDWIKTF	TGTGCCACCTGGTTGGATAGTAGTGATTGGATCAAGACGTTT
TRGV5	-	TRGJ1/TRGJ2	CATWDRQFHYYKKLF	TGTGCCACCTGGGACAGGCAGTTCCATTATTATAAGAAACTCTTT
TRGV9	-	TRGJ1/TRGJ2	CALWEPRSKLF	TGTGCCTTGTGGGAGCCCCGGTCGAAACTCTTT
TRGV2	-	TRGJ1/TRGJ2	CATWPRGEGKKLF	TGTGCCACCTGGCCCCGGGGAGAAGGTAAGAAACTCTTT